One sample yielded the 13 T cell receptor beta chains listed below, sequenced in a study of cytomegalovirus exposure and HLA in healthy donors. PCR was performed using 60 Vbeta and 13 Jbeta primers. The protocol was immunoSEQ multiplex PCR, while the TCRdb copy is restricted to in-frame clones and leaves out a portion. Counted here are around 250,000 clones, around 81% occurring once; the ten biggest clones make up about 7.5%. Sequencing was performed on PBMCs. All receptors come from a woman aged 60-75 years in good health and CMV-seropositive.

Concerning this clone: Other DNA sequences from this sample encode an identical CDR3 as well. The CDR3, as DNA: TGTGCCAGCAGTGAAGCGGTCGGGCAGCCCCAGCATTTT. Translated, it gives CASSEAVGQPQHF. The genes are TRBV6-5 and TRBJ1-5; D is unresolved. The germline V gene has CDR1 MNHEY and CDR2 SVGAGI. This CDR3 is built from 13 residues. Between the trimmed V and J ends, which lost 5 bases and 7 bases, there was a span of 12 bases.

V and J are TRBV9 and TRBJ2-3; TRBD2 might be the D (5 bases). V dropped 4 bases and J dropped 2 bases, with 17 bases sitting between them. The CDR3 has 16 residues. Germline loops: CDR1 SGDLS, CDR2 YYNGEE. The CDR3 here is CASSLRGSTDTDTQYF. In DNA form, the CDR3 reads TGTGCCAGCAGCCTCCGAGGGTCCACCGACACAGATACGCAGTATTTT.

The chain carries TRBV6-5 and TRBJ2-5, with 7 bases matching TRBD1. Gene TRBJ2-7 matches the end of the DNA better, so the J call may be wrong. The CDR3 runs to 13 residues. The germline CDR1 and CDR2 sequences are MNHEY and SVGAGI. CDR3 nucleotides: TGTGCCAGCAGCCGGGACAGCTACTACGAGCAGTACTTC. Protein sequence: CASSRDSYYEQYF.

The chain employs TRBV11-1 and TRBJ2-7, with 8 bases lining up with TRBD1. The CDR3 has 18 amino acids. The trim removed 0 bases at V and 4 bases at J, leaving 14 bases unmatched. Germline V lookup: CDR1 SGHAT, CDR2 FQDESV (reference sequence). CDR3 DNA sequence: TGTGCCAGCAGCTTAGCGATGGACAGGGTGGTTCCAACTTACGAGCAGTACTTC. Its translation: CASSLAMDRVVPTYEQYF.

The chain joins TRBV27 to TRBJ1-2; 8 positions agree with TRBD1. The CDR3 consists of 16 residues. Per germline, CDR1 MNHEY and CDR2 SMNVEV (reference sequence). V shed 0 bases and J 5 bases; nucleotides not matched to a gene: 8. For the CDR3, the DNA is TGTGCCAGCAGTTTATCGTGGACAGGGAGACGGTATGGCTACACCTTC. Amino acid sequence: CASSLSWTGRRYGYTF.

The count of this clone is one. DNA of the CDR3: TGTGCCAGCAGTTTATCCCCGGGTCCCGGGGAGCTGTTTTTT. Translation gives CASSLSPGPGELFF. The chain employs TRBV27 and TRBJ2-2; no clear D. The CDR3 spans 14 residues. The germline V and J ends were trimmed by 0 bases and 6 bases, with 8 bases remaining between them. Germline V CDR1 and CDR2: MNHEY, SMNVEV (reference sequence).

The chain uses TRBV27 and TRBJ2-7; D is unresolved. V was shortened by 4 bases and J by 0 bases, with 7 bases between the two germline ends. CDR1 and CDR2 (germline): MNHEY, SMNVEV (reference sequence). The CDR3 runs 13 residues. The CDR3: CASSSSSSYEQYF. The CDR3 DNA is TGTGCCAGCAGTTCGTCTAGCTCCTACGAGCAGTACTTC.

The CDR3 loop is CASSPRQGDEQYF. The CDR3 coding sequence is TGTGCCAGCTCACCGAGGCAGGGCGACGAGCAGTACTTC. The rearrangement joins TRBV18 to TRBJ2-5; maybe TRBD1 (5 bases). Matching the DNA end better, TRBJ2-7 makes the J call doubtful. This CDR3 spans 13 amino acids. Germline loops: CDR1 KGHSH, CDR2 LQKENI.

Here the CDR3 reads CASSFRTSGGGTQYF. The CDR3 region has the DNA TGCGCCAGCAGCTTCCGGACTAGCGGAGGGGGGACGCAGTATTTT. The V and J genes are TRBV5-1 and TRBJ2-3; 10 nucleotides match TRBD2. The CDR3 extends over 15 amino acids. V dropped 2 bases and J dropped 9; count of bases not matched to a gene: 9. Germline loops: CDR1 SGHRS, CDR2 YFSETQ. Full variable domain (missing parts from reference TRBV5-1 and TRBJ2-3): KAGVTQTPRYLIKTRGQQVTLSCSPISGHRSVSWYQQTPGQGLQFLFEYFSETQRNKGNFPGRFSGRQFSNSRSEMNVSTLELGDSALYLCASSFRTSGGGTQYFGPGTRLTVL.

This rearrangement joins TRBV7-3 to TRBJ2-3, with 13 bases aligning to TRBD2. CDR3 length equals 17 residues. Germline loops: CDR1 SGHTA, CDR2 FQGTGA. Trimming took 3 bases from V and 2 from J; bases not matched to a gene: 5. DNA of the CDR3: TGTGCCAGCAGCTTGGGACTAGCGGGGCCCCACACAGATACGCAGTATTTT. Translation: CASSLGLAGPHTDTQYF. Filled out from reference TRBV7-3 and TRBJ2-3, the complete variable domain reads GAGVSQTPSNKVTEKGKYVELRCDPISGHTALYWYRQSLGQGPEFLIYFQGTGAADDSGLPNDRFFAVRPEGSVSTLKIQRTERGDSAVYLCASSLGLAGPHTDTQYFGPGTRLTVL.

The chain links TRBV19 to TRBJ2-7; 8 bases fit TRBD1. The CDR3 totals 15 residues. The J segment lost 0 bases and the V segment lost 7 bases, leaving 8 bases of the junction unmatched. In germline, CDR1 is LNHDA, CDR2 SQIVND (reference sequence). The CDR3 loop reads CASTPGQASSYEQYF. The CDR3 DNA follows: TGTGCCAGTACCCCGGGACAGGCTAGCTCCTACGAGCAGTACTTC.

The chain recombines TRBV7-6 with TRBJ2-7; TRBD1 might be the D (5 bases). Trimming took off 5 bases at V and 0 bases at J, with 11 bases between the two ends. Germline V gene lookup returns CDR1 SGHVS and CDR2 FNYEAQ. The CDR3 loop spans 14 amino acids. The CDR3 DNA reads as TGTGCCAGCAGCCCCGGACACAGCTCCTACGAGCAGTACTTC. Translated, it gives CASSPGHSSYEQYF.

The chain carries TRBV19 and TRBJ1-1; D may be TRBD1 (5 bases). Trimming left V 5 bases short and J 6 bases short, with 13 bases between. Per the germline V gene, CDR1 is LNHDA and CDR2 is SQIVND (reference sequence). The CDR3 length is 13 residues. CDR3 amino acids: CASSSGGAAEAFF. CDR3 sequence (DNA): TGTGCCAGTAGTTCGGGGGGTGCTGCTGAAGCTTTCTTT.